This T cell receptor beta chain appears in the sequencing data of a study of T-cell memory formation after mild COVID-19. TCRdb fed the 5' RACE reads into MiXCR, producing one record per CDR3 protein. In the table there are under 450,000 distinct CDR3 sequences, approximately 14% of which are singletons. The CDR3 runs to 13 residues. V was trimmed by 3 bases and J by 7 bases, leaving 10 bases between them. CDR1 and CDR2 (germline): KGHSH, LQKENI. The rearrangement joins TRBV18 to TRBJ2-4, with D maybe TRBD1 (5 bases). The receptor's source is a young man who had mild COVID-19 (a few samples of this study predate the infection). Cell type and time point are not known. The specimen sequenced was PBMCs or a T cell subset sorted from them (not recorded which). The CDR3 DNA sequence: TGTGCCAGCTCACCGGCGACAGACAACATTCAGTACTTC. Encoded protein: CASSPATDNIQYF.